This entry describes one TCR beta chain. Its antigen is unknown. The data are from a study of Graves' ophthalmopathy and Graves' hyperthyroidism. Study-wide findings and caveats: Using 13 signatures, a model distinguished ophthalmopathy from stable hyperthyroidism, reaching around 86% sensitivity and about 81% specificity. In predicting ophthalmopathy progression, the model reached 70.59% sensitivity and 72.22% specificity.

As the template, RNA transcripts were used to amplify TCR beta CDR3 regions. Second-round multiplex PCR came after first-round RT-PCR with HTBI primers. Each CDR3 protein is one row after TCRdb ran MiXCR on the multiplex PCR reads. The sample shows roughly 480,000 distinct CDR3 sequences, approximately 14% of them seen only once. This CDR3 has 17 residues. Germline V gives CDR1 MDHEN, CDR2 SYDVKM. V lost 6 bases, J lost 4 bases, and 12 bases stayed unmatched. The sequencing input was blood. The clonotype comes from a woman under 40 with Graves' ophthalmopathy. The chain uses TRBV28 and TRBJ1-5; 10 positions match TRBD1. The CDR3 region is CASRLGGGQGQNQPQHF. CDR3 sequence (DNA): TGTGCCAGCAGGCTAGGGGGGGGACAGGGGCAAAATCAGCCCCAGCATTTT.